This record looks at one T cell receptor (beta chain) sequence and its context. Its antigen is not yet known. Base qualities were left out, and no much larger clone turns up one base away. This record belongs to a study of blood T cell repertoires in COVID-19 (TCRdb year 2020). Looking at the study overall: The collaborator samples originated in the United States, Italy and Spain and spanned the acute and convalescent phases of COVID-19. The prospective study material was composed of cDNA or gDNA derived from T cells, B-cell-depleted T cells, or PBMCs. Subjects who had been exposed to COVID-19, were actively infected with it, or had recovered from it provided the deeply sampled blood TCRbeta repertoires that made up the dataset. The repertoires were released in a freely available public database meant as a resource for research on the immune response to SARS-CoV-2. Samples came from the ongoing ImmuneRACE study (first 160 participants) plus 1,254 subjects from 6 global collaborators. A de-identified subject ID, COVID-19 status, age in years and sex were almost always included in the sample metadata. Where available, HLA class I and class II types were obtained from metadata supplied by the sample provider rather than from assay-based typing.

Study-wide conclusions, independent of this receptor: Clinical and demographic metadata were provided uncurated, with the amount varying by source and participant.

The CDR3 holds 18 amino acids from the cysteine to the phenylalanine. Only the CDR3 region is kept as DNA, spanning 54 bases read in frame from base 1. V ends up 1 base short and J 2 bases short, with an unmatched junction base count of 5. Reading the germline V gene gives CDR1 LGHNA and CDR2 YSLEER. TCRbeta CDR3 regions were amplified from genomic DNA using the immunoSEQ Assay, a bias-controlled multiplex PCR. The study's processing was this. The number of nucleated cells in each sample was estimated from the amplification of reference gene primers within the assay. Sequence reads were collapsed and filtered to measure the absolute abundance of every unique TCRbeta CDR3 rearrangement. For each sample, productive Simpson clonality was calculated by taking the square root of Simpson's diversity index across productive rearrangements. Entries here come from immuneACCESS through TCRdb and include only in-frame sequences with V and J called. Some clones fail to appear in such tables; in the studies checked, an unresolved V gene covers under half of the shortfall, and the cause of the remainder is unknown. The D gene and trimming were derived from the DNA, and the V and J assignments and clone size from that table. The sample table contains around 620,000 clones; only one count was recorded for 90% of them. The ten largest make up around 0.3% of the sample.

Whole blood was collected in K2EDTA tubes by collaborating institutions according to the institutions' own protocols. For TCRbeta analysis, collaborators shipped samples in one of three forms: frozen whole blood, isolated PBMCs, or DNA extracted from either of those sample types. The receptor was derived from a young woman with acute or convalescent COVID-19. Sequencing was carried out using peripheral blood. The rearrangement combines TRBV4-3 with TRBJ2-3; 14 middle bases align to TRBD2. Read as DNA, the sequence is TGCGCCAGCAGCCAAGCCTGGACTAGCGGGGGGTTCACAGATACGCAGTATTTT. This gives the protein CASSQAWTSGGFTDTQYF.